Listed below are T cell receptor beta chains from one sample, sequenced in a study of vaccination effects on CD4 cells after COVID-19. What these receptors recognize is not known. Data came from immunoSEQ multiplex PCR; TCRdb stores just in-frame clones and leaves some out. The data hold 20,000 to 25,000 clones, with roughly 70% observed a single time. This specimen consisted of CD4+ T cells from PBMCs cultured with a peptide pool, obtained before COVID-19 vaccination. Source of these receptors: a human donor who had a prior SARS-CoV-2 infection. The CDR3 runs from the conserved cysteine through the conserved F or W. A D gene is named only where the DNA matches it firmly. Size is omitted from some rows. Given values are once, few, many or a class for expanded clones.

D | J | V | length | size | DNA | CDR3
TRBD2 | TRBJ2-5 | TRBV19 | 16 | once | TGTGCCAGTAGTACGCCCCTTGGACTAGCTGTAGAGACCCAGTACTTC | CASSTPLGLAVETQYF
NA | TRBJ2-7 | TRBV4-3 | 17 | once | TGCGCCAGCAGCCTATACTCAGTCGGGGGTCTTACCTACGAGCAGTACTTC | CASSLYSVGGLTYEQYF
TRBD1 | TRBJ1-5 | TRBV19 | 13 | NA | TGTGCCAGTAGTGCCAGGGGGCCTCAGCCCCAGCATTTT | CASSARGPQPQHF
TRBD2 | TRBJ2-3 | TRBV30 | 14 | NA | TGTGCCTGGATGCGGGGGGCATGGACAGATACGCAGTATTTT | CAWMRGAWTDTQYF
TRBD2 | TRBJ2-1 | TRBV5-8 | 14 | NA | TGTGCCAGCAGCTGGACCCCTCTGGGGGGGGAGCAGTTCTTC | CASSWTPLGGEQFF
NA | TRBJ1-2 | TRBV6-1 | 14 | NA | TGTGCCAGCAGTGAATCCAGAGCTAACTATGGCTACACCTTC | CASSESRANYGYTF
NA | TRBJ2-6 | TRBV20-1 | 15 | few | TGCAGTGCTAGTCCGGATACGTCTGGGGCCAACGTCCTGACTTTC | CSASPDTSGANVLTF
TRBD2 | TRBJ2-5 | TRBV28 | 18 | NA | TGTGCCAGCAGTTCCCTACCGGGACTAGCGGGAGTTTGGGAGACCCAGTACTTC | CASSSLPGLAGVWETQYF
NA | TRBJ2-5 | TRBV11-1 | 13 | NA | TGTGCCAGCAGCTTAGGGTGGGAAGAGACCCAGTACTTC | CASSLGWEETQYF
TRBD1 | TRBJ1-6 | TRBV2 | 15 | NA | TGTGCCAGCAGTGAACGAGGACAGGGTTATTCACCCCTCCACTTT | CASSERGQGYSPLHF
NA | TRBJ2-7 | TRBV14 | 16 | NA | TGTGCCAGCAGCCAAGGGGTCCCAGGGATTCGGTACGAGCAGTACTTC | CASSQGVPGIRYEQYF
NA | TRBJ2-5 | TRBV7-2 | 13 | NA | TGTGCCAGCAGCTTTTTGGCGCCGGAGACCCAGTACTTC | CASSFLAPETQYF
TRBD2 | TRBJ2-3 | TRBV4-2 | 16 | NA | TGTGCCAGCAGCCAAGAAGCGGGGACTAGCGGAGATACGCAGTATTTT | CASSQEAGTSGDTQYF
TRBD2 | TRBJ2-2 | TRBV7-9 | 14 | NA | TGTGCCAGCAGCCCTGGACTAGCGGCCGGGGAGCTGTTTTTT | CASSPGLAAGELFF
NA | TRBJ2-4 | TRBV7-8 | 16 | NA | TGTGCCAGCAGCCACAAACCGGGATGGTCCAAAAACATTCAGTACTTC | CASSHKPGWSKNIQYF
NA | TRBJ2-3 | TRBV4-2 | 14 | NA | TGTGCCAGCAGCCAACTAAGAAATCAAGATACGCAGTATTTT | CASSQLRNQDTQYF
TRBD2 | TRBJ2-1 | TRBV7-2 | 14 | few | TGTGCCAGCAGCTTCATCGGCGGGGGTACGGTGCAGTTCTTC | CASSFIGGGTVQFF
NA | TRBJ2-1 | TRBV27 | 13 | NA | TGTGCCAGCAGTTTAACAGGGTCTACGGAGCAGTTCTTC | CASSLTGSTEQFF
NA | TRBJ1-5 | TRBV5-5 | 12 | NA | TGTGCCAGCAGCCCCGACAGTTTGACCCAGCATTTT | CASSPDSLTQHF
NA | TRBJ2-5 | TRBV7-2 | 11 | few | TGTGCCAGCAGCGTACAGGAGACCCAGTACTTC | CASSVQETQYF
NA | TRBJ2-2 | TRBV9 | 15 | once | TGTGCCAGCAGCGTAGTGGGGTCTTACACCGGGGAGCTGTTTTTT | CASSVVGSYTGELFF
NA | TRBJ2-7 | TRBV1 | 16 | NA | TGCACCAGCAGCCCTAGCGGGGGGGCCTTTAGTTACGAGCAGTACTTC | CTSSPSGGAFSYEQYF
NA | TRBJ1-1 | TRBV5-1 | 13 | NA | TGCGCCAGCAGCTTTCAGGCGGGCACTGAAGCTTTCTTT | CASSFQAGTEAFF
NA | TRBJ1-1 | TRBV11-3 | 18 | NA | TGTGCCAGCAGCTTAATTGGACAGTGGGGGAAACTGAACACTGAAGCTTTCTTT | CASSLIGQWGKLNTEAFF
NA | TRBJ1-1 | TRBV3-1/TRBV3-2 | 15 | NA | TGTGCCAGCAGCCAAGATCCACGGCCGAACACTGAAGCTTTCTTT | CASSQDPRPNTEAFF
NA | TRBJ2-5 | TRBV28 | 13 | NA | TGTGCCAGCAATTACAGGGCCCAAGAGACCCAGTACTTC | CASNYRAQETQYF
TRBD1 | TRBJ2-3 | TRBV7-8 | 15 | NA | TGTGCCAGCAGCCGGTCCGGGACAGACACAGATACGCAGTATTTT | CASSRSGTDTDTQYF
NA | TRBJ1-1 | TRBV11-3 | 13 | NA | TGTGCCAGCAGCGCCCCGGCCCCCGGGAAAGCTTTCTTT | CASSAPAPGKAFF
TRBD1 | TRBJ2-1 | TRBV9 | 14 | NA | TGTGCCAGCAGCGCACTGACAGGGGGGGATGAGCAGTTCTTC | CASSALTGGDEQFF
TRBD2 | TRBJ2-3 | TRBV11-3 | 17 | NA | TGTGCCAGCAGCTTATTGTTGACGGGAGGTGGGACAGATACGCAGTATTTT | CASSLLLTGGGTDTQYF
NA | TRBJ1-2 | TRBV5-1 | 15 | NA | TGCGCCAGCAGCCCCCGTTGGGAGGGGAACTATGGCTACACCTTC | CASSPRWEGNYGYTF
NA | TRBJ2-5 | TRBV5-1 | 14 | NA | TGCGCCAGCAGCTTGGCTTCTAGTCAAGAGACCCAGTACTTC | CASSLASSQETQYF
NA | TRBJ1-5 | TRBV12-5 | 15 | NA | TGTGCTAGTCAACAGAACCAGTATAGCAATCAGCCCCAGCATTTT | CASQQNQYSNQPQHF
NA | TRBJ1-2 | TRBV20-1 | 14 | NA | TGCAGTGCTAGTCAGAGAAGAACTAACTATGGCTACACCTTC | CSASQRRTNYGYTF
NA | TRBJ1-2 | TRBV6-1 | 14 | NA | TGTGCCAGCAGTGAAGGTATACAGTACTATGGCTACACCTTC | CASSEGIQYYGYTF
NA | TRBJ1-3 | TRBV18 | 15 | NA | TGTGCCAGCTCACCACAACGTCCACCTGAAAACACCATATATTTT | CASSPQRPPENTIYF
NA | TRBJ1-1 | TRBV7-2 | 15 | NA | TGTGCCAGCAGCTTACGCGTCACAGCCCCCGGTGAAGCTTTCTTT | CASSLRVTAPGEAFF
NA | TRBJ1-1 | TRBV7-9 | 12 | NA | TGTGCCAGCAGCTTATTTGGCGCTGAAGCTTTCTTT | CASSLFGAEAFF
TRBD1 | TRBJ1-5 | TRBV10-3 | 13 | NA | TGTGCCGTCGGGACAGATAGCAATCAGCCCCAGCATTTT | CAVGTDSNQPQHF
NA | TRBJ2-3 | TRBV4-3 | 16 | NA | TGCGCCAGCAGCCAAGATTTAGGTAGCGGCACAGATACGCAGTATTTT | CASSQDLGSGTDTQYF
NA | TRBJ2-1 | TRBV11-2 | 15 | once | TGTGCCAGCAGCTTACGACAGCTAGGCCAGAGTGAGCAGTTCTTC | CASSLRQLGQSEQFF
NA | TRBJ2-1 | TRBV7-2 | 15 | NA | TGTGCCAGCAGCCAGACCGGACAAAACTACAATGAGCAGTTCTTC | CASSQTGQNYNEQFF